The rows below give T cell receptor beta chains drawn from one sample of a study of T cells in localized non-small cell lung cancer. Measured with immunoSEQ multiplex PCR; TCRdb has only the in-frame clones, and not every one. The table shows around 140,000 clones, with 80% to 90% occurring only once. This specimen was peripheral blood, taken before any cancer treatment. The receptors derive from a female donor older than 55 with stage I lung adenocarcinoma. CDR3s include the opening cysteine and the closing phenylalanine or tryptophan. The order of the fields is V gene, J gene, CDR3 length, CDR3 protein.

TRBV30	TRBJ1-2	11	CVVGISYGYTF
TRBV10-1	TRBJ2-7	13	CASSEGGVYEQYF
TRBV28	TRBJ2-5	15	CASASLSSGQETQYF
TRBV30	TRBJ2-1	15	CAWSVPVSSYNEQFF
TRBV2	TRBJ2-1	14	CASGLDTTYNEQFF
TRBV27	TRBJ2-5	16	CASSPGARTKGETQYF
TRBV20-1	TRBJ2-5	10	CSASTGTQYF
TRBV19	TRBJ1-1	14	CASSITGVGTEAFF
TRBV10-3	TRBJ2-7	13	CAITGTGLGEQYF
TRBV6-6	TRBJ2-3	14	CASSYSVATDTQYF
TRBV30	TRBJ1-4	13	CAWSGEGIEKLFF
TRBV5-1	TRBJ2-5	18	CASSLGLAGEFGQETQYF
TRBV5-6	TRBJ1-3	12	CASSFSGNTIYF
TRBV5-1	TRBJ2-1	11	CASRGEPKAFF
TRBV6-1	TRBJ2-5	11	CAHSYQETQYF
TRBV11-2	TRBJ2-1	15	CASRPGLAGENEQFF
TRBV29-1	TRBJ1-1	14	CSSQPLLGNTEAFF
TRBV7-3	TRBJ2-6	14	CASSSSTGANVLTF
TRBV19	TRBJ1-5	14	CASTEGISNQPQHF
TRBV7-3	TRBJ2-5	14	CASSASGGQETQYF
TRBV7-6	TRBJ2-1	17	CASSLRPGQGLDNEQFF
TRBV27	TRBJ1-1	16	CASSASGGLVNTEAFF
TRBV7-2	TRBJ1-5	13	CASSLRVGQPQHF
TRBV14	TRBJ2-3	13	CASSQAGTKAQYF
TRBV7-9	TRBJ1-2	14	CASSTGQGAGGYTF
TRBV5-4	TRBJ2-7	14	CASSYIGSAYEQYF
TRBV6-1	TRBJ2-5	12	CASTREQETQYF
TRBV7-9	TRBJ1-1	17	CASSLSVSLISGTEAFF
TRBV27	TRBJ2-7	11	CASSMGYEQYF
TRBV30	TRBJ1-5	13	CAWSVGNNQPQHF
TRBV5-1	TRBJ2-5	14	CASSFRGGQETQYF
TRBV11-2	TRBJ2-2	17	CASTGFSAYANTGELFF
TRBV27	TRBJ1-1	15	CASTQDPDLNTEAFF
TRBV28	TRBJ1-3	17	CASSPMDSVYSGNTIYF
TRBV28	TRBJ1-2	13	CASIKVSNYGYTF
TRBV28	TRBJ2-6	13	CASSNSGANVLTF
TRBV14	TRBJ2-2	14	CASSQYLNTGELFF
TRBV5-1	TRBJ2-5	13	CASSYNYQETQYF
TRBV2	TRBJ2-2	15	CASKRSDVNTGELFF
TRBV7-2	TRBJ1-5	16	CASSLVSAGTGQPQHF
TRBV11-2	TRBJ2-5	15	CASSLAMLGRETQYF
TRBV7-9	TRBJ2-4	16	CASSLRAGGPKHIQYF
TRBV11-3	TRBJ2-2	14	CASSLGIWSGELFF
TRBV6-5	TRBJ2-6	15	CASSYGSSGANVLTF
TRBV27	TRBJ2-7	15	CASSQRQGRVYEQYF
TRBV4-1	TRBJ2-1	13	CASSQEWSYEQFF